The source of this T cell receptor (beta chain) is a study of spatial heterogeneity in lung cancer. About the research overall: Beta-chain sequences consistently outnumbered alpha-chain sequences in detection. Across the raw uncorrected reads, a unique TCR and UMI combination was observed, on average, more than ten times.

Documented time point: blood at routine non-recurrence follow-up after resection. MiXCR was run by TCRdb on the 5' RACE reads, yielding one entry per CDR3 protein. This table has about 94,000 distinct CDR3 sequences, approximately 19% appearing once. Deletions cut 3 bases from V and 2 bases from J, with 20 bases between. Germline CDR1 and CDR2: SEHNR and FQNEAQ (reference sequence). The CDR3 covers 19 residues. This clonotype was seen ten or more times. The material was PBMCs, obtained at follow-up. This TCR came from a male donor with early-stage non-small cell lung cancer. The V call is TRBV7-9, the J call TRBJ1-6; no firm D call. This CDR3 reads CASSLPSGVGRAYNSPLHF. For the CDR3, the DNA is TGTGCCAGCAGCTTGCCCTCGGGCGTCGGGCGGGCCTATAATTCACCCCTCCACTTT.